This TCR beta chain appears in the sequencing data of a study of T cells after yellow fever vaccination. Study summary: It was SMART-Seq v4 Ultra Low Input that prepared the fractions with low cell numbers. Overall study findings and caveats: Clones from primary vaccination mostly reappeared after the booster (around 96% CD4, over 85% CD8). Abundant contaminating clonotypes from the bulk population could appear in FACS-sorted repertoires.

Production of TCR cDNA was by 5'RACE template switching, which also added a universal primer site and UMIs. A single record per CDR3 protein comes from TCRdb applying MiXCR to the 5' RACE reads. The sample includes a few hundred thousand distinct CDR3 sequences, roughly 9.4% of them seen just once. Germline CDR1 LGHNA, CDR2 YSLEER. V was clipped by 0 bases and J by 10 bases, with 7 bases between them. There are 13 residues in the CDR3. This clonotype occurred a few times. The antigen remains unidentified. The chain joins TRBV4-3 to TRBJ1-6, with unresolved D. The clonotype originates from a man between 18 and 29 years old who received the YFV17D yellow fever vaccine. Sequences were derived from PBMCs, sampled on the day of the first yellow fever vaccination. CDR3 in DNA: TGCGCCAGCAGCCAAGATCTGAGGTCACCCCTCCACTTT. It translates to CASSQDLRSPLHF.